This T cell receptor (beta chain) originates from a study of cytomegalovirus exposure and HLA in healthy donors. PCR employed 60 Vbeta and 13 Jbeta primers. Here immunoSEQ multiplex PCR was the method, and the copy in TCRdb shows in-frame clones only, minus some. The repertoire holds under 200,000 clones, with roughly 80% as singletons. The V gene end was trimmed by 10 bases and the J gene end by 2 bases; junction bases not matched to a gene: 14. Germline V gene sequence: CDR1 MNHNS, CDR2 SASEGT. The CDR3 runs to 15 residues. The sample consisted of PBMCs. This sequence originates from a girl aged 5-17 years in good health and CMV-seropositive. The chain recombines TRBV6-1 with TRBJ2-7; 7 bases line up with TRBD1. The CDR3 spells CAINPGTVPTYEQYF. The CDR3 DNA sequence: TGTGCCATCAACCCCGGGACAGTGCCGACCTACGAGCAGTACTTC.